One and the same sample provided the 17 T cell receptor beta chains below, sequenced in a study of shared clonotypes between healthy human individuals. Generated by immunoSEQ multiplex PCR, the TCRdb table keeps only in-frame clones and is missing some. The sample has roughly 700,000 clones, approximately 79% seen once. Sequences were obtained from memory CD4+ T cells sorted from blood. Subset given: CD45RA-negative fraction. All receptors derive from a woman in her 30s in good health.

J is TRBJ2-7 and V is TRBV5-8; 7 bases agree with TRBD2. CDR3 length: 15 amino acids. V shed 5 bases and J 7 bases; nucleotides not matched to a gene: 15. Germline loops: CDR1 SGHTS, CDR2 YDEGEE. The CDR3 protein is CASSARGLVSKEQYF. CDR3 sequence (DNA): TGTGCCAGCAGTGCCCGAGGACTAGTTTCGAAGGAGCAGTACTTC.

This clone was observed a single time. The chain recombines TRBV28 with TRBJ2-7; TRBD1 agrees at 10 bases. The junction had 7 bases not matched to a gene; V was cut back by 4 bases and J by 4 bases. Per germline, CDR1 MDHEN and CDR2 SYDVKM. The CDR3 contains 15 residues. Written as DNA, the CDR3 is TGTGCCAGCAGTTCGACAGGGGGCAACTCGTACGAGCAGTACTTC. This gives the protein CASSSTGGNSYEQYF. The full variable domain, completed using reference TRBV28 and TRBJ2-7, is DVKVTQSSRYLVKRTGEKVFLECVQDMDHENMFWYRQDPGLGLRLIYFSYDVKMKEKGDIPEGYSVSREKKERFSLILESASTNQTSMYLCASSSTGGNSYEQYFGPGTRLTVT.

V and J are TRBV27 and TRBJ1-2; perhaps TRBD1 as D (5 bases). The CDR3 loop spans 15 amino acids. V lost 5 bases to trimming and J lost 2 bases, with 15 bases between them. Per germline, CDR1 MNHEY and CDR2 SMNVEV (reference sequence). CDR3 in DNA: TGTGCCAGCAGTAGACAGCATACAATAAACTATGGCTACACCTTC. It is translated as CASSRQHTINYGYTF.

The J gene is TRBJ1-2, the V gene TRBV5-4, with 7 bases identical to TRBD1. CDR3 length: 13 residues. J lost 8 bases, V lost 2 bases, and 6 bases had no gene match. Germline loops: CDR1 SGHNT, CDR2 YYREEE (reference sequence). CDR3 bases: TGTGCCAGCAGCTTACAGGGGTCGGGGGGCTACACCTTC. Amino acids: CASSLQGSGGYTF.

The V and J genes are TRBV10-3 and TRBJ2-2; D assignment may be TRBD1 or TRBD2 (5 bases each). Germline CDR1 ENHRY, CDR2 SYGVKD. This CDR3 has 14 residues. Trimming pared 8 bases from V and 4 bases from J, leaving 14 bases between. This CDR3 reads CAISRDVGTGELFF. In DNA form, the CDR3 reads TGTGCCATCTCCAGGGACGTCGGCACCGGGGAGCTGTTTTTT.

The V call is TRBV5-1, the J call TRBJ1-2; D gene unclear. CDR1 is SGHRS and CDR2 is YFSETQ in the germline V gene. V was cut by 0 bases and J by 7 bases, with 7 bases left in between. CDR3 size: 12 residues. In DNA form, the CDR3 reads TGCGCCAGCAGCTTGGACGTGCCTGGCTACACCTTC. It is translated as CASSLDVPGYTF.

This chain joins TRBV13 and TRBJ2-1, with TRBD2 matching 12 bases. This CDR3 spans 14 amino acids. The junction had 9 bases not matched to a gene; V was cut back by 4 bases and J by 14 bases. The germline gives CDR1 PRHDT, CDR2 FYEKMQ (reference sequence). The CDR3 loop reads CASSSRLAGEPKFF. The CDR3 DNA reads TGTGCCAGCAGCTCACGACTAGCGGGAGAGCCAAAGTTCTTC. The full variable domain, rest sourced from reference TRBV13 and TRBJ2-1, is AAGVIQSPRHLIKEKRETATLKCYPIPRHDTVYWYQQGPGQDPQFLISFYEKMQSDKGSIPDRFSAQQFSDYHSELNMSSLELGDSALYFCASSSRLAGEPKFFGPGTRLTVL.

In this sample, this clone turned up once. CDR3 DNA sequence: TGTGCCAGCAGCCTACTAGACAGGGGCCACGAGCAGTACTTC. Translating it yields CASSLLDRGHEQYF. The V and J genes are TRBV5-6 and TRBJ2-7; 8 bases are shared with TRBD1. This CDR3 comprises 14 residues. The V gene's germline CDR1 is SGHDT and CDR2 YYEEEE. V lost 4 bases and J lost 5; bases outside the gene matches: 8.

This clone has at least ten counts. This rearrangement joins TRBV2 to TRBJ2-1, with 8 bases identical to TRBD2. V shed 5 bases and J 2 bases; nucleotides not matched to a gene: 2. This CDR3 is built from 14 residues. Germline-derived CDR1 and CDR2 are SNHLY and FYNNEI. The DNA for the CDR3 is TGTGCCAGCAGTAAACTAGCGGCCTACAATGAGCAGTTCTTC. Amino acids: CASSKLAAYNEQFF.

The chain recombines TRBV9 with TRBJ2-3; the match to TRBD2 covers 11 bases. Germline values: CDR1 SGDLS, CDR2 YYNGEE. The CDR3 contains 15 residues. The V segment lost 4 bases and the J segment 4 bases; nucleotides outside the gene matches: 5. The CDR3 protein is CASSPRLAGPDTQYF. The CDR3 DNA is TGTGCCAGCAGCCCAAGACTAGCGGGACCAGATACGCAGTATTTT.

This clone was detected only a few times. The chain carries TRBV27 and TRBJ1-5; perhaps TRBD1 as D (5 bases). The CDR3 contains 15 residues. The germline V gene encodes CDR1 MNHEY and CDR2 SMNVEV (reference sequence). V was shortened by 5 bases and J by 0 bases, with 11 bases between the two germline ends. The CDR3: CASSQARDSNQPQHF. The CDR3 nucleotides read TGTGCCAGCAGTCAGGCCAGGGATAGCAATCAGCCCCAGCATTTT.

The chain combines TRBV5-1 with TRBJ2-3; TRBD2 matches 13 bases. The V gene end was trimmed by 4 bases and the J gene end by 5 bases; junction bases not matched to a gene: 7. Germline V gene data show CDR1 as SGHRS and CDR2 as YFSETQ. The CDR3 consists of 16 residues. CDR3 in amino acids: CASSRTSGSLEDTQYF. Here the CDR3 DNA reads TGCGCCAGCAGCCGGACTAGCGGGAGTTTGGAAGATACGCAGTATTTT.

The chain recombines TRBV2 with TRBJ1-3; D not certain. The CDR3 is 16 amino acids. V was trimmed by 4 bases and J by 2 bases, leaving 15 bases between them. Germline V gene data show CDR1 as SNHLY and CDR2 as FYNNEI. CDR3 sequence (DNA): TGTGCCAGCAGTGCAGAAATACCAGGCCCTGGAAACACCATATATTTT. It translates to CASSAEIPGPGNTIYF.

The chain is built from TRBV5-1 and TRBJ2-5; TRBD2 matches at 12 bases. The CDR3 contains 14 residues. After removal of 8 bases from V and 0 bases from J, the junction contained 2 bases not matched to a gene. The germline CDR1 and CDR2 sequences are SGHRS and YFSETQ. The CDR3 nucleotides are TGCGCCAGTCGGACTAGCGGGAACCAAGAGACCCAGTACTTC. Translated: CASRTSGNQETQYF.

The chain links TRBV6-1 to TRBJ1-5; 10 bases align to TRBD1. V trimming: 5 bases; J trimming: 7 bases; junction bases outside the gene matches: 5. Germline CDR1 MNHNS, CDR2 SASEGT. The CDR3 runs 14 residues. The CDR3 sequence is CASSLGQGEQPQHF. CDR3 DNA: TGTGCCAGCAGTCTTGGACAGGGGGAGCAGCCCCAGCATTTT.

The CDR3 sequence: CSVDTPHGYTF. CDR3 nucleotides: TGCAGCGTCGACACACCACATGGCTACACCTTC. The genes are TRBV29-1 and TRBJ1-2; D gene unclear. V lost 6 bases and J lost 6, with 11 bases in between. Germline CDR1 and CDR2: SQVTM and ANQGSEA. The CDR3 is 11 residues long.

To note about this clone: A much larger clone sits a single nucleotide away, making a read error possible. V is TRBV9 and J is TRBJ2-1, with 8 bases matching TRBD1. Trimming removed 4 bases from V and 10 bases from J; junction bases left unmatched: 4. The CDR3 is 12 residues long. The V gene's germline CDR1 is SGDLS and CDR2 YYNGEE. In DNA form, the CDR3 reads TGTGCCAGCAGCTTAGCAGGGGGCGAGCAGTTCTTC. Translating it yields CASSLAGGEQFF.